The rows below give T cell receptor beta chains drawn from one sample of a study of cytomegalovirus exposure and HLA in healthy donors. The assay was immunoSEQ multiplex PCR, and TCRdb's table has in-frame clones only and misses some. The data hold about 150,000 clones, with 88% observed a single time. The sample comprised PBMCs. The receptors originated from a woman between 35 and 50 years old in good health and CMV-seronegative. Each CDR3 is given with its conserved first and last residue. Each record gives: D gene, V gene, J gene, clone size, CDR3 protein, CDR3 DNA. A D gene is named only where the DNA matches it firmly. Some rows have no size entry. The others give once, few or many, or a class for an expanded clone.

TRBD2	TRBV10-3	TRBJ2-2	-	CATRRENPNTGELFF	TGTGCCACCCGGCGGGAGAACCCGAACACCGGGGAGCTGTTTTTT
TRBD1	TRBV7-2	TRBJ2-5	-	CASSLQGTGPGETQYF	TGTGCCAGCAGCTTACAGGGGACAGGCCCCGGAGAGACCCAGTACTTC
-	TRBV5-4	TRBJ1-3	few	CASSMDISGNTIYF	TGTGCCAGCAGCATGGACATCTCTGGAAACACCATATATTTT
TRBD1	TRBV5-1	TRBJ2-7	-	CASSLPDRFYEQYF	TGCGCCAGCAGCTTACCGGACAGGTTCTACGAGCAGTACTTC
-	TRBV21-1	TRBJ2-1	-	CASSYYYRGSDEQFF	TGTGCCAGCAGCTACTACTATAGGGGCTCCGATGAGCAGTTCTTC
TRBD2	TRBV5-1	TRBJ2-3	-	CASGLKMTSGRGADTQYF	TGCGCCAGCGGGCTAAAAATGACTAGCGGGAGAGGCGCAGATACGCAGTATTTT
TRBD1	TRBV5-1	TRBJ2-1	-	CASRETGGRNEQFF	TGCGCCAGCAGGGAAACAGGGGGGCGAAATGAGCAGTTCTTC
-	TRBV19	TRBJ1-2	-	CASSTPDITRPNFNYGYTF	TGTGCCAGTAGTACCCCGGACATTACCCGGCCTAACTTTAACTATGGCTACACCTTC
TRBD2	TRBV28	TRBJ2-7	-	CATTGLAYEQYF	TGTGCCACCACGGGACTAGCCTACGAGCAGTACTTC
-	TRBV2	TRBJ2-1	-	CASSFFSSYNEQFF	TGTGCCAGCAGTTTCTTCTCGTCCTACAATGAGCAGTTCTTC
-	TRBV6-1	TRBJ2-7	-	CASRGAGAPYEQYF	TGTGCCAGCAGGGGGGCAGGGGCCCCCTACGAGCAGTACTTC
-	TRBV6-5	TRBJ2-1	once	CASSRQGGDEQFF	TGTGCCAGTAGTCGGCAGGGTGGAGATGAGCAGTTCTTC
TRBD1	TRBV15	TRBJ2-7	-	CATSKWTGTSYEQYF	TGTGCCACCAGCAAATGGACAGGGACCTCCTACGAGCAGTACTTC
TRBD2	TRBV14	TRBJ2-4	-	CASSHPVRGGDGLNIQYF	TGTGCCAGCAGCCACCCAGTGCGGGGGGGAGACGGCCTAAACATTCAGTACTTC
TRBD1	TRBV11-3	TRBJ1-1	-	CASSAQGGTEAFF	TGTGCCAGCAGCGCCCAGGGGGGCACTGAAGCTTTCTTT
-	TRBV11-3	TRBJ2-1	-	CASSLPGGPIYNEQFF	TGTGCCAGCAGCTTACCCGGAGGGCCAATCTACAATGAGCAGTTCTTC
TRBD1	TRBV11-3	TRBJ2-7	-	CASSPTDRAWYEQYF	TGTGCCAGCAGCCCCACCGACAGGGCTTGGTACGAGCAGTACTTC
TRBD1	TRBV10-1	TRBJ2-1	-	CASSDRTGRQFF	TGCGCCAGCAGTGATCGGACAGGGAGGCAGTTCTTC
TRBD2	TRBV9	TRBJ2-7	-	CASTLTSGRSPGRDEQYF	TGTGCCAGCACCCTGACTAGCGGGAGGTCCCCCGGAAGGGACGAGCAGTACTTC
TRBD1	TRBV28	TRBJ1-2	-	CASSLTGVDYTF	TGTGCCAGCAGTTTGACAGGGGTCGACTACACCTTC
-	TRBV18	TRBJ2-6	-	CASSPSGAAGANVLTF	TGTGCCAGCTCACCATCGGGTGCGGCCGGGGCCAACGTCCTGACTTTC
-	TRBV19	TRBJ2-2	-	CASKRQVASGTGELFF	TGTGCCAGTAAGAGACAGGTCGCCTCCGGCACCGGGGAGCTGTTTTTT
-	TRBV5-1	TRBJ2-3	-	CASSLWRADTQYF	TGCGCCAGCAGCTTGTGGCGGGCAGATACGCAGTATTTT
TRBD2	TRBV28	TRBJ2-5	-	CASRGGRAGETQYF	TGTGCCAGCAGGGGCGGGAGGGCCGGAGAGACCCAGTACTTC
-	TRBV25-1	TRBJ2-4	-	CARVLEYIQYF	TGTGCCAGGGTACTAGAGTACATTCAGTACTTC
-	TRBV19	TRBJ2-2	-	CASTIGGFVPGELFF	TGTGCCAGTACTATTGGCGGATTCGTCCCCGGGGAGCTGTTTTTT
-	TRBV5-6	TRBJ2-7	-	CASSLTSGNSYEQYF	TGTGCCAGCAGCTTGACCTCGGGGAATAGCTACGAGCAGTACTTC
-	TRBV9	TRBJ2-5	-	CASSVRPQVPEETQYF	TGTGCCAGCAGCGTACGACCACAGGTTCCCGAAGAGACCCAGTACTTC